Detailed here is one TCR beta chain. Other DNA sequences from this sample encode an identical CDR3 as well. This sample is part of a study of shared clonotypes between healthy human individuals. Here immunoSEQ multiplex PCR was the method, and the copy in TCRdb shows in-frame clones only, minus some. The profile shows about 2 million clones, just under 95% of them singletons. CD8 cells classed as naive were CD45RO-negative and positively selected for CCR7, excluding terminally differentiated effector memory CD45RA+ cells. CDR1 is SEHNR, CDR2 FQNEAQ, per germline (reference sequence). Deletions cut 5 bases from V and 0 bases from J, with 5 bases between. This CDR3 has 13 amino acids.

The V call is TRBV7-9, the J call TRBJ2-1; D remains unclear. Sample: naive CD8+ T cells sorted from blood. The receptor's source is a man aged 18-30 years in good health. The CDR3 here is CASSPASYNEQFF. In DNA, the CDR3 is TGTGCCAGCAGCCCCGCCTCCTACAATGAGCAGTTCTTC.